Listed here is a single TCR beta chain. CDR3 length: 15 amino acids. CDR1 is SGHTA, CDR2 FQGNSA, per germline. V shed 7 bases, J shed 5 bases, and the junction held 10 bases outside the gene matches. TCRdb's copy holds only in-frame clones and misses some; the assay was immunoSEQ multiplex PCR. The sample lists tens of thousands of clones, about four fifths occurring once. Time point specified: cycle 4 day 1 (C4D1), after more than five weeks of nivolumab. With no exception, relapse followed autologous stem cell transplantation in all patients, and brentuximab vedotin exposure varied. The sample comes from a study of PD-1 blockade in classical Hodgkin lymphoma.

The sample consisted of peripheral blood mononuclear cells (PBMCs), taken before the fourth cycle of nivolumab. The J gene is TRBJ2-4, the V gene TRBV7-2; the match to TRBD2 covers 8 bases. The origin of this receptor is a human donor with classical Hodgkin lymphoma. CDR3 in amino acids: CASTGTGGVENIQYF. DNA for the CDR3: TGTGCCAGCACCGGGACCGGGGGGGTAGAAAACATTCAGTACTTC.